These 30 T cell receptor beta chains originate from one sample sequenced in a study of Graves' ophthalmopathy and Graves' hyperthyroidism. The sequenced template was RNA, covering the TCR beta CDR3 region. Second-round multiplex PCR followed a first-round RT-PCR using HTBI primers. MiXCR, applied by TCRdb to the multiplex PCR reads, yields one record per CDR3 protein. The sample gives 900,000 to 1,200,000 distinct CDR3 sequences, less than 45% of which show up once; approximately 12% is in the top ten. The sequenced sample consisted of peripheral blood or thyroid tissue (not recorded which). The receptors stem from an adult man with Graves' hyperthyroidism.

This clonotype has ten or more counts. The rearrangement uses TRBV11-2 and TRBJ1-5; D is possibly TRBD1 (6 bases). This CDR3 has 15 residues. The V gene lost 2 bases and the J gene lost 3 bases, with 11 bases spanning the gap. Germline V gene sequence: CDR1 SGHAT, CDR2 FQNNGV. CDR3 amino acids: CASSLTGQLNQPQHF. CDR3 nucleotide sequence: TGTGCCAGCAGCTTAACCGGACAGCTCAATCAGCCCCAGCATTTT.

This clonotype has a count of ten or more. The J gene is TRBJ2-7, the V gene TRBV7-6, with 9 nucleotides matching TRBD2. The CDR3 extends over 14 amino acids. Trimming removed 5 bases from V and 2 bases from J; junction bases left unmatched: 4. The germline V gene encodes CDR1 SGHVS and CDR2 FNYEAQ. For the CDR3, the DNA is TGTGCCAGCAGCACCGGACTAGCGCCCTACGAGCAGTACTTC. As protein: CASSTGLAPYEQYF.

The chain carries TRBV7-9 and TRBJ2-3, with D perhaps TRBD2 (6 bases). The germline gives CDR1 SEHNR, CDR2 FQNEAQ (reference sequence). Trimming took off 1 base at V and 4 bases at J, with 9 bases between the two ends. The CDR3 covers 14 residues. The CDR3 here is CASSLGREPDTQYF. In DNA form, the CDR3 reads TGTGCCAGCAGCTTAGGCCGGGAGCCAGATACGCAGTATTTT.

Regarding this clonotype: A read error may be the cause here, since a much bigger clone is one base away. V is TRBV20-1 and J is TRBJ1-4, with D maybe TRBD1 (6 bases). Germline V gene lookup returns CDR1 DFQATT and CDR2 SNEGSKA (reference sequence). The V and J ends lost 4 bases and 8 bases respectively, with 14 bases between them. This CDR3 comprises 13 residues. CDR3 sequence: CSAIEGVEEKLFF. CDR3 in DNA: TGCAGTGCTATAGAGGGGGTAGAAGAAAAACTGTTTTTT.

This clonotype was counted at least ten times. The chain recombines TRBV7-3 with TRBJ2-5; 14 nucleotides line up with TRBD2. The germline V gene encodes CDR1 SGHTA and CDR2 FQGTGA. The CDR3 runs to 16 residues. The V and J ends lost 2 bases and 4 bases, in that order; junction bases with no gene match: 3. Here the CDR3 reads CASSLGTSGSRETQYF. In DNA, the CDR3 is TGTGCCAGCAGCTTAGGGACTAGCGGGAGTAGAGAGACCCAGTACTTC.

This sequence joins TRBV4-1 and TRBJ2-7; 8 bases align to TRBD1. Looked up from germline, CDR1 is MGHRA and CDR2 is YSYEKL. This CDR3 region has 15 residues. Trimming took 2 bases from V and 2 from J; bases not matched to a gene: 5. CDR3 DNA: TGCGCCAGCAGCCAACCGGGACAGGCCGCCTACGAGCAGTACTTC. As protein: CASSQPGQAAYEQYF.

In this sample, this clonotype turned up many times. The V gene is TRBV11-2, the J gene TRBJ2-7, with D hard to call. The germline CDR1 and CDR2 sequences are SGHAT and FQNNGV. The V end was cut by 0 bases, the J end by 5 bases, with 8 bases between. The CDR3 loop spans 13 amino acids. DNA for the CDR3: TGTGCCAGCAGCTTAGACAGCCTCCACGAGCAGTACTTC. Residues: CASSLDSLHEQYF.

Note on this clonotype: A read error may explain this, as a much larger clone is one base away. The chain uses TRBV5-1 and TRBJ1-1; 8 bases agree with TRBD1. Germline V CDR1 and CDR2: SGHRS, YFSETQ. This CDR3 has 17 residues. CDR3 DNA sequence: TGTGCCAGCAGCCTCCAGAGGACAGGGCCAGTGAACACTGAAGCTTTCTTT. It translates to CASSLQRTGPVNTEAFF.

V is TRBV29-1 and J is TRBJ1-2; no firm D call. V was clipped by 7 bases and J by 8 bases, with 8 bases between them. Per the germline V gene, CDR1 is SQVTM and CDR2 is ANQGSEA. CDR3 length: 9 amino acids. Written as DNA, the CDR3 is TGCAGCGGGACGGAGGGCTACACCTTC. It codes for CSGTEGYTF.

This clonotype was detected a few times. The chain joins TRBV29-1 to TRBJ2-3; 9 nucleotides align to TRBD1. Per germline, CDR1 SQVTM and CDR2 ANQGSEA. CDR3 length: 15 residues. V shed 3 bases and J 2 bases; nucleotides not matched to a gene: 6. DNA of the CDR3: TGCAGCGTTGATGGGACAGGGTACAACACAGATACGCAGTATTTT. This encodes CSVDGTGYNTDTQYF.

This clonotype was detected ten times or more. DNA of the CDR3: TGTGCCAGCACTACTAACGACAGGGGTGGGGAGACCCAGTACTTC. This gives the protein CASTTNDRGGETQYF. The chain has TRBV2 and TRBJ2-5; TRBD1 matches 8 bases. Germline lookup yields CDR1 SNHLY and CDR2 FYNNEI. The ends lost 7 bases at V and 5 bases at J; junction bases unmatched: 12. The CDR3 is made up of 15 amino acids. The entire variable domain, with the rest obtained from reference TRBV2 and TRBJ2-5, is as follows: EPEVTQTPSHQVTQMGQEVILRCVPISNHLYFYWYRQILGQKVEFLVSFYNNEISEKSEIFDDQFSVERPDGSNFTLKIRSTKLEDSAMYFCASTTNDRGGETQYFGPGTRLLVL.

This clonotype was seen ten or more times. The chain couples TRBV12-3 or TRBV12-4 to TRBJ2-7, with D perhaps assigned TRBD1 or TRBD2 (5 bases each). V was trimmed by 7 bases and J by 0 bases, leaving 13 bases between them. The CDR3 is 14 residues long. The CDR3 loop is CASNQRGTSYEQYF. Written as DNA, the CDR3 is TGTGCCAGCAACCAAAGAGGGACCTCCTACGAGCAGTACTTC.

The V call is TRBV25-1, the J call TRBJ1-2; 8 nucleotides align to TRBD1. V was pared by 2 bases and J by 7 bases, with 6 bases of the junction left unmatched. The CDR3 consists of 14 residues. CDR1 is MGHDK and CDR2 is SYGVNS in the germline V gene. The CDR3 DNA sequence: TGTGCCAGCAGTGAACAGGGGGCAGAGGTTGGCTACACCTTC. The encoded protein is CASSEQGAEVGYTF.

This clonotype came up many times. The V call is TRBV19, the J call TRBJ1-1; maybe TRBD1 (6 bases). Germline V gene data show CDR1 as LNHDA and CDR2 as SQIVND (reference sequence). This CDR3 is built from 14 residues. Trimming pared 5 bases from V and 5 bases from J, leaving 15 bases between. The CDR3 is CASSADRRRTEAFF. DNA for the CDR3: TGTGCCAGTAGTGCCGACAGGCGGCGTACTGAAGCTTTCTTT.

To note about this clonotype: This may stem from a read error, because a much larger clone lies one nucleotide away. This CDR3 is CASSGLGEDQYF. Written as DNA, the CDR3 is TGTGCCAGCAGCGGCCTTGGAGAGGACCAGTACTTC. The chain uses TRBV9 and TRBJ2-5; D is unclear. Germline CDR1 SGDLS, CDR2 YYNGEE. Trimming took off 3 bases at V and 10 bases at J, with 13 bases between the two ends. The CDR3 has 12 residues.

This clonotype was found many times. The rearrangement uses TRBV25-1 and TRBJ1-4; 9 positions agree with TRBD1. The V segment lost 8 bases and the J segment 11 bases; nucleotides outside the gene matches: 18. The CDR3 is 16 residues long. Germline CDR1 and CDR2: MGHDK and SYGVNS. CDR3 nucleotide sequence: TGTGCCAGCTCCCCATCCCTGGGACAGGGACGGGAGAAACTGTTTTTT. It is translated as CASSPSLGQGREKLFF.

This clonotype showed up many times. The chain combines TRBV19 with TRBJ2-7; perhaps TRBD2 as D (5 bases). Germline lookup yields CDR1 LNHDA and CDR2 SQIVND (reference sequence). Trimming shortened V by 10 bases and J by 7 bases, and 17 bases separated the two germline ends. The CDR3 has 12 residues. CDR3 in DNA: TGTGCCACTTATGGACGGCCGGGAGAGCAGTACTTC. This gives the protein CATYGRPGEQYF.

This clonotype was seen ten or more times. V is TRBV29-1 and J is TRBJ2-5, with 9 positions matching TRBD2. Looked up from germline, CDR1 is SQVTM and CDR2 is ANQGSEA. This CDR3 region has 14 residues. V was clipped by 6 bases and J by 5 bases; unmatched bases: 10. CDR3 bases: TGCAGCGTAAAAGGGACTAGCCAGGTGGAGACCCAGTACTTC. Protein: CSVKGTSQVETQYF.

The rearrangement joins TRBV13 to TRBJ1-5; the match to TRBD1 covers 8 bases. Germline-derived CDR1 and CDR2 are PRHDT and FYEKMQ (reference sequence). The V segment lost 3 bases and the J segment 6 bases; nucleotides outside the gene matches: 13. The CDR3 contains 17 residues. The CDR3 nucleotides are TGTGCCAGCAGCTTCGGGGACAGGCGCAAAGGTCGTCAGCCCCAGCATTTT. Its protein is CASSFGDRRKGRQPQHF. Complete variable domain (other parts from reference TRBV13 and TRBJ1-5): AAGVIQSPRHLIKEKRETATLKCYPIPRHDTVYWYQQGPGQDPQFLISFYEKMQSDKGSIPDRFSAQQFSDYHSELNMSSLELGDSALYFCASSFGDRRKGRQPQHFGDGTRLSIL.

This chain links TRBV5-1 with TRBJ2-2; D gene unclear. Trimming shortened V by 5 bases and J by 0 bases, and 17 bases separated the two germline ends. This CDR3 is built from 17 residues. The V gene's germline CDR1 is SGHRS and CDR2 YFSETQ. Here the CDR3 reads CASSRDWTETNTGELFF. The DNA of the CDR3 is TGCGCCAGCAGTCGCGATTGGACGGAAACGAACACCGGGGAGCTGTTTTTT.

This clonotype turned up a few times. The CDR3 loop reads CAISYFFGANTEAFF. CDR3 coding DNA: TGTGCCATCAGTTACTTTTTTGGGGCGAACACTGAAGCTTTCTTT. V usage is TRBV10-3 and J usage is TRBJ1-1; the D gene is possibly TRBD1 (5 bases). Germline V gives CDR1 ENHRY, CDR2 SYGVKD. This CDR3 comprises 15 residues. Trimming took 5 bases from V and 1 from J, leaving 14 bases between them.

This clonotype was found many times. J is TRBJ1-2 and V is TRBV9, with D tentatively TRBD1 (6 bases). Trimming took 4 bases from V and 8 from J, leaving 21 bases between them. CDR3 size: 15 residues. CDR1 is SGDLS and CDR2 is YYNGEE in the germline V gene. CDR3 nucleotides: TGTGCCAGCAGCCCCAGACGGGGGGGGCTGGGGGGCTACACCTTC. Translation: CASSPRRGGLGGYTF.

This clonotype has only a few counts. One junction end does not reproduce the germline sequence, and a read error may be involved. The chain combines TRBV10-3 with TRBJ2-5, with TRBD2 matching 8 bases. The CDR3 length is 16 residues. Germline-derived CDR1 and CDR2 are ENHRY and SYGVKD. CDR3 nucleotide sequence: TGTGCCAGCAGTTCTACGCCCAGCGGGAGTGGAGAGACCCAGTACTTC. Translating gives CASSSTPSGSGETQYF.

Regarding this clonotype: A much larger clone differs from this one at a single base, so this may be a read error. This chain links TRBV5-1 with TRBJ2-7; no firm D call. The length of the CDR3 is 14 residues. The germline gives CDR1 SGHRS, CDR2 YFSETQ. The CDR3: CASSLYAGTYEQHF. In DNA, the CDR3 is TGCGCCAGCAGCTTGTACGCAGGCACCTACGAGCAGCACTTC.

This clonotype was observed a few times. The V gene is TRBV20-1, the J gene TRBJ2-2; 8 bases map to TRBD1. The CDR3 is 14 residues long. Unmatched junction bases numbered 9, after V lost 6 bases and J lost 6 bases. From germline, CDR1 is DFQATT and CDR2 SNEGSKA (reference sequence). Here the CDR3 reads CSAPGQGNAGELFF. The CDR3 DNA is TGCAGTGCGCCCGGACAGGGTAACGCCGGGGAGCTGTTTTTT.

V usage is TRBV27 and J usage is TRBJ1-6, with TRBD1 as a possible D gene (5 bases). The CDR3 has 14 amino acids. The germline V gene encodes CDR1 MNHEY and CDR2 SMNVEV (reference sequence). Trimming stripped 8 bases from V and 0 bases from J, with 8 bases between. The CDR3 DNA is TGTGCCAGCTGGGGCAGCTCCTATAATTCACCCCTCCACTTT. Its protein product is CASWGSSYNSPLHF.

The rearrangement links TRBV24-1 to TRBJ1-1, with D hard to call. CDR3 length: 12 amino acids. The V and J ends lost 4 bases and 3 bases respectively, with 5 bases between them. Germline CDR1 and CDR2: KGHDR and SFDVKD. The CDR3 DNA sequence: TGTGCCACCAGTGACGAGGACACTGAAGCTTTCTTT. This encodes CATSDEDTEAFF.

V usage is TRBV6-1 and J usage is TRBJ2-5; D may be TRBD1 (8 bases). This CDR3 is built from 15 residues. V lost 2 bases, J lost 5 bases, and 15 bases lay in between. Germline-derived CDR1 and CDR2 are MNHNS and SASEGT. CDR3: CASSEFTGGGETQYF. DNA for the CDR3: TGTGCCAGCAGTGAATTTACAGGGGGGGGGGAGACCCAGTACTTC.

This clonotype was seen a handful of times. This sequence joins TRBV4-1 and TRBJ2-7; 7 bases map to TRBD2. The ends lost 2 bases at V and 6 bases at J; junction bases unmatched: 10. This CDR3 has 15 amino acids. Germline lookup yields CDR1 MGHRA and CDR2 YSYEKL. The CDR3 DNA reads TGCGCCAGCAGCCAATCCCGGGCCCCGGGAGGCGAGCAGTACTTC. It encodes CASSQSRAPGGEQYF.

Here the CDR3 DNA reads TGTGCCAGGAACCCCTTTAGGGACGGCTATGAAAAACTGTTTTTT. The encoded protein is CARNPFRDGYEKLFF. V is TRBV19 and J is TRBJ1-4, with a possible D match to TRBD1 (5 bases). The V end lost 9 bases, the J end lost 6 bases, and 20 bases lay between the germline ends. CDR1 LNHDA and CDR2 SQIVND come from the germline V gene (reference sequence). The CDR3 loop spans 15 amino acids.